These T cell receptor beta chains were read from a single sample in a study of identical twins. TCRdb reprocessed the 5' RACE reads via MiXCR and lists one record per CDR3 protein. The table lists more than 1.5 million distinct CDR3 sequences, about 31% of them singletons. Sequences were obtained from cord blood. These receptors originate from a newborn girl in good health. The CDR3 runs from the conserved cysteine through the conserved F or W. A D gene is named only where the DNA matches it firmly. Clone size is shown for a subset of rows, as once, few, many or a class of expanded clone.

cdr3_aa cdr3_nt v_call clone_size j_call d_call cdr3_length
CAIRKGQDNYGYTF TGTGCCATCAGAAAGGGACAGGATAACTATGGCTACACCTTC TRBV10-3 many TRBJ1-2 TRBD1 14
CSAGERLALGDTQYF TGCAGTGCCGGGGAACGACTAGCTCTAGGGGATACGCAGTATTTT TRBV20-1 few TRBJ2-3 TRBD2 15
CAISPGLAGAYNEQFF TGTGCCATCAGCCCCGGACTAGCGGGAGCATACAATGAGCAGTTCTTC TRBV10-3 . TRBJ2-1 TRBD2 16
CASSPGGLEYPDTQYF TGTGCCAGTAGTCCTGGGGGACTAGAGTATCCAGATACGCAGTATTTT TRBV19 . TRBJ2-3 TRBD2 16
CASSPPGTSGTSYNEQFF TGTGCCAGCTCACCACCGGGTACTAGCGGGACCTCCTACAATGAGCAGTTCTTC TRBV18 few TRBJ2-1 TRBD2 18
CASSLTEVPNSEQFF TGTGCCAGCAGCTTAACGGAGGTGCCGAATTCTGAGCAGTTCTTC TRBV7-6 . TRBJ2-1 . 15
CASSVAPGAFEKLFF TGTGCCAGCAGCGTAGCTCCGGGGGCGTTTGAAAAACTGTTTTTT TRBV9 few TRBJ1-4 . 15
CASSQGYGGLIEAFF TGTGCCAGCAGCCAAGGTTACGGGGGGCTAATTGAAGCTTTCTTT TRBV3-1 . TRBJ1-1 . 15
CATSFSGSLGEQFF TGTGCCACCAGTTTCTCCGGGAGTTTAGGTGAGCAGTTCTTC TRBV24-1 few TRBJ2-1 . 14
CSGGGAFGYEQYF TGCAGTGGTGGCGGCGCTTTTGGGTACGAGCAGTACTTC TRBV20-1 . TRBJ2-7 . 13
CASTLNPHYEQYF TGTGCCAGCACCCTTAACCCCCACTACGAGCAGTACTTC TRBV28 . TRBJ2-7 . 13
CAWSRTGTEAFF TGTGCCTGGAGTAGGACAGGGACTGAAGCTTTCTTT TRBV30 . TRBJ1-1 TRBD1 12
CASSIHRTGGDTQYF TGTGCCAGCAGTATTCACCGGACAGGGGGAGATACGCAGTATTTT TRBV14 few TRBJ2-3 TRBD1 15
CASRMGDEQYF TGTGCCAGCAGGATGGGGGACGAGCAGTACTTC TRBV12-3/TRBV12-4 . TRBJ2-7 . 11
CSARSPGTGGNEQFF TGCAGTGCTAGGAGCCCCGGGACAGGGGGCAATGAGCAGTTCTTC TRBV20-1 . TRBJ2-1 TRBD1 15
CAIKAQDREPYEQYF TGTGCCATCAAGGCTCAGGACAGGGAGCCCTACGAGCAGTACTTC TRBV10-3 . TRBJ2-7 TRBD1 15
CASSSITGSEQYF TGTGCCAGCAGCTCTATAACAGGGTCCGAGCAGTACTTC TRBV11-3 . TRBJ2-7 . 13
CSARDRLAGRELFF TGCAGTGCTAGAGATCGGCTAGCGGGAAGGGAGCTGTTTTTT TRBV20-1 . TRBJ2-2 TRBD2 14
CASSFRGVNNEQFF TGTGCCAGCAGTTTTAGGGGAGTAAACAATGAGCAGTTCTTC TRBV12-3/TRBV12-4 few TRBJ2-1 . 14
CANTTSAKSTDTQYF TGTGCCAATACGACTAGCGCCAAGAGCACAGATACGCAGTATTTT TRBV12-3/TRBV12-4 . TRBJ2-3 TRBD2 15
CASSLTSHTYEQYF TGCGCCAGCAGCTTGACCTCACATACCTACGAGCAGTACTTC TRBV5-1 few TRBJ2-7 . 14
CASSTDRGNSNEQYF TGTGCCAGTAGTACGGACAGGGGGAACTCCAATGAGCAGTACTTC TRBV19 . TRBJ2-5 TRBD1 15